This T cell receptor (beta chain) was recovered during a study of blood T cell repertoires in COVID-19. Profiling relied on immunoSEQ multiplex PCR, and the TCRdb table lists in-frame clones only, not all of them. Here the sample spans a few hundred thousand clones, 87% being singletons. Trimming took 1 base from V and 0 from J, leaving 11 bases between them. The CDR3 length is 16 residues. Looked up from germline, CDR1 is WNHNN and CDR2 is SYGVQD (reference sequence). Sequencing was carried out using PBMCs or T cells enriched from blood (not recorded which). This TCR was sampled from a young woman who had recovered from COVID-19. The chain recombines TRBV10-1 with TRBJ2-3; D might be TRBD1 (6 bases). The CDR3 is CASSEWLGTSTDTQYF. The CDR3 DNA reads as TGCGCCAGCAGTGAGTGGCTCGGGACAAGCACAGATACGCAGTATTTT.